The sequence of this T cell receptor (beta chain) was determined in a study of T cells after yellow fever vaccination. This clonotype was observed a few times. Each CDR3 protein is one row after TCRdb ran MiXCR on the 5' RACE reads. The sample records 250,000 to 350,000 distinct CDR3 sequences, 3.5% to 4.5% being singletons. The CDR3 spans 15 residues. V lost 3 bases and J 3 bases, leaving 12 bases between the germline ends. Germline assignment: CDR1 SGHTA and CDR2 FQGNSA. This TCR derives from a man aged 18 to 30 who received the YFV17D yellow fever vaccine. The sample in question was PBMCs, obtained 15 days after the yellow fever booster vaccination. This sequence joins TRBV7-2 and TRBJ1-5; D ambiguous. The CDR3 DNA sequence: TGTGCCAGCAGCTTGCAGGCTACTATCAATCAGCCCCAGCATTTT. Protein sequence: CASSLQATINQPQHF.